Listed below are T cell receptor beta chains from one sample, sequenced in a study of T-cell memory formation after mild COVID-19. In TCRdb, the 5' RACE reads were re-called with MiXCR into one record per CDR3 protein. The sample includes about 360,000 distinct CDR3 sequences, 13% seen only once; the top ten take 20% to 25%. Sequencing input: PBMCs or a T cell subset sorted from them (not recorded which). The source of these receptors is a man aged 18 to 30 who had mild COVID-19 (a few samples of this study predate the infection). Cell type and time point are not known. Both conserved end residues are part of each CDR3. The order of the fields is J gene, V gene, D gene, clone size, CDR3 protein, CDR3 DNA. A D gene is named only where the DNA matches it firmly. Clone size is shown for a subset of rows, as once, few, many or a class of expanded clone.

TRBJ1-6	TRBV7-8	TRBD1	few	CASSTAGTGGSPLHF	TGTGCCAGCAGCACTGCCGGGACAGGGGGATCACCCCTCCACTTT
TRBJ2-5	TRBV3-1	-	-	CASSQGKIASGLETQYF	TGTGCCAGCAGCCAAGGCAAAATTGCGTCGGGGTTAGAGACCCAGTACTTC
TRBJ1-4	TRBV24-1	-	many	CATSDQPSAGNNEKLFF	TGTGCCACCAGTGACCAGCCCTCTGCGGGGAATAATGAAAAACTGTTTTTT
TRBJ2-7	TRBV5-1	-	-	CASRDGPYEQYF	TGCGCCAGCAGAGACGGGCCCTACGAGCAGTACTTC
TRBJ2-2	TRBV6-5	-	many	CASSYWGTGELFF	TGTGCCAGCAGTTACTGGGGAACCGGGGAGCTGTTTTTT
TRBJ2-2	TRBV7-2	TRBD2	many	CASSLRAGERGELFF	TGTGCCAGCAGCTTGAGGGCGGGGGAGCGCGGGGAGCTGTTTTTT
TRBJ2-2	TRBV6-5	-	-	CASKSSARLYTGELFF	TGTGCCAGCAAGAGTTCCGCGAGGTTGTACACCGGGGAGCTGTTTTTT
TRBJ2-1	TRBV5-1	-	-	CASSLVQPNNEQFF	TGCGCCAGCAGCTTGGTACAGCCTAACAATGAGCAGTTCTTC
TRBJ2-7	TRBV9	TRBD1	many	CASSVGSGGPSYEQYF	TGTGCCAGCAGCGTAGGGTCAGGGGGCCCCTCCTACGAGCAGTACTTC
TRBJ1-2	TRBV7-2	TRBD1	-	CASSPRDRRGGYTF	TGTGCCAGCAGCCCTAGGGACAGACGAGGGGGCTACACCTTC
TRBJ2-5	TRBV9	-	few	CASSVGNSVGQETQYF	TGTGCCAGCAGCGTCGGGAACAGTGTCGGGCAGGAGACCCAGTACTTC
TRBJ2-3	TRBV10-1	TRBD2	few	CASSREGADTQYF	TGCGCCAGCAGTCGGGAGGGGGCAGATACGCAGTATTTT
TRBJ1-5	TRBV7-9	-	few	CASSSAGANNQPQHF	TGTGCCAGCAGCTCGGCAGGGGCTAATAATCAGCCCCAGCATTTT
TRBJ2-7	TRBV5-1	-	-	CASSLEVGPYEQYF	TGCGCCAGCAGCTTGGAGGTAGGGCCCTACGAGCAGTACTTC
TRBJ1-2	TRBV6-2/TRBV6-3	-	few	CASSYRRGPYGNGYTF	TGTGCCAGCAGTTACCGCAGGGGACCCTACGGAAATGGCTACACCTTC
TRBJ2-2	TRBV5-1	-	many	CASSRGRVIAGELFF	TGCGCCAGCAGCAGGGGACGGGTAATTGCCGGGGAGCTGTTTTTT
TRBJ1-2	TRBV6-1	-	-	CASSEGQAPAFF	TGTGCCAGCAGTGAAGGACAGGCCCCGGCGTTCTTC
TRBJ2-3	TRBV6-5	TRBD2	few	CASRRKTSVTDTQYF	TGTGCCAGCAGACGGAAGACTAGCGTCACAGATACGCAGTATTTT
TRBJ2-7	TRBV5-1	TRBD2	few	CASRLADGYEQYF	TGCGCCAGCAGGCTAGCGGACGGCTACGAGCAGTACTTC
TRBJ1-3	TRBV7-9	TRBD1	few	CASSAGQGGNTIYF	TGTGCCAGCAGCGCAGGACAGGGGGGAAACACCATATATTTT
TRBJ2-5	TRBV20-1	-	many	CSAGHRDTQETQYF	TGCAGTGCTGGACATCGCGACACCCAAGAGACCCAGTACTTC
TRBJ2-2	TRBV4-1	TRBD1	few	CASSQSRGQGPGELFF	TGCGCCAGCAGCCAATCCCGGGGACAGGGTCCCGGGGAGCTGTTTTTT
TRBJ2-3	TRBV12-3/TRBV12-4	-	few	CASTSTDTQYF	TGTGCCAGCACTAGCACAGATACGCAGTATTTT
TRBJ2-1	TRBV4-3	TRBD2	many	CASSQPSGGVNEQFF	TGCGCCAGCAGCCAACCTAGCGGGGGGGTAAATGAGCAGTTCTTC
TRBJ2-7	TRBV7-9	-	-	CASSNREGQYF	TGTGCCAGCAGTAACAGGGAAGGGCAGTACTTC
TRBJ1-1	TRBV28	-	-	CASSNLGVGLNTEAFF	TGTGCCAGCAGCAACTTAGGGGTGGGCCTGAACACTGAAGCTTTCTTT
TRBJ2-5	TRBV7-9	-	few	CASSSGVGQETQYF	TGTGCCAGCAGCTCCGGGGTGGGTCAAGAGACCCAGTACTTC
TRBJ1-1	TRBV6-1	-	-	CASSAWGGSVTAEAFF	TGTGCCAGCAGTGCCTGGGGGGGGTCGGTAACGGCTGAAGCTTTCTTT
TRBJ2-2	TRBV4-3	-	few	CASSQGFSLSPSNTGELFF	TGCGCCAGCAGCCAAGGATTCTCCTTATCCCCCTCGAACACCGGGGAGCTGTTTTTT
TRBJ2-2	TRBV29-1	TRBD2	many	CSVRSTSGGNTGELFF	TGCAGCGTCCGGTCCACTAGCGGGGGGAACACCGGGGAGCTGTTTTTT
TRBJ2-7	TRBV5-1	-	once	CASSWNGEQYF	TGCGCCAGCAGCTGGAATGGGGAGCAGTACTTC
TRBJ2-1	TRBV4-1	TRBD2	-	CASSQISGGNEQFF	TGCGCCAGCAGCCAGATTAGCGGGGGCAATGAGCAGTTCTTC
TRBJ1-5	TRBV20-1	-	many	CSAREPNQPQHF	TGCAGTGCTAGAGAGCCCAATCAGCCCCAGCATTTT
TRBJ2-5	TRBV10-2	TRBD2	few	CASSASGGARETQYF	TGCGCCAGCAGTGCCAGCGGGGGGGCCCGAGAGACCCAGTACTTC
TRBJ2-5	TRBV7-2	-	-	CASSFGFGQLVFQYF	TGTGCCAGCAGCTTTGGGTTCGGACAGTTGGTTTTCCAGTACTTC
TRBJ2-7	TRBV7-9	-	-	CASSSYTEQYF	TGTGCCAGCAGCTCCTATACGGAGCAGTACTTC
TRBJ2-5	TRBV6-5	TRBD1	-	CASWDRSAGETQYF	TGTGCCAGTTGGGACAGGAGTGCCGGGGAGACCCAGTACTTC
TRBJ1-2	TRBV7-9	-	-	CASSFDLYGYTF	TGTGCCAGCAGCTTTGACCTCTATGGCTACACCTTC
TRBJ1-1	TRBV29-1	TRBD1	-	CSALDRAGYTEAFF	TGCAGCGCCCTAGACAGGGCGGGGTACACTGAAGCTTTCTTT
TRBJ1-1	TRBV7-2	-	-	CASSRFGWTEAFF	TGTGCCAGCAGCCGATTTGGGTGGACTGAAGCTTTCTTT
TRBJ1-3	TRBV15	-	-	CATSRETGPLFF	TGTGCCACCAGCAGAGAAACCGGGCCCCTATTTTTT
TRBJ2-7	TRBV12-3/TRBV12-4	-	many	CASSRVSYEQYF	TGTGCCAGCAGCAGGGTTAGCTACGAGCAGTACTTC
TRBJ2-1	TRBV7-6	TRBD2	-	CASSGSGGTYSYNEQFF	TGTGCCAGCAGCGGTAGCGGGGGGACTTACTCCTACAATGAGCAGTTCTTC
TRBJ2-3	TRBV4-3	TRBD2	many	CASSRVTGLAGLDTQYF	TGCGCCAGCAGCCGAGTTACCGGACTAGCGGGGTTAGATACGCAGTATTTT
TRBJ1-6	TRBV6-5	-	few	CASSYKLGSPLHF	TGTGCCAGCAGTTACAAGTTGGGTTCACCCCTCCACTTT